This TCR beta chain was retrieved from a study of blood T cell repertoires in COVID-19. Data came from immunoSEQ multiplex PCR; TCRdb stores just in-frame clones and leaves some out. The repertoire consists of approximately 210,000 clones, with roughly 78% occurring once and the leading ten covering approximately 12%. The CDR3 sequence is 19 residues long. Trimming cost V 2 bases and J 4 bases; bases outside gene matches: 16. In germline, CDR1 is SNHLY, CDR2 FYNNEI. Sequencing was performed on peripheral blood. The origin of this receptor is a woman in her 40s with acute or convalescent COVID-19. The chain links TRBV2 to TRBJ2-5; 10 bases agree with TRBD2. The CDR3 DNA reads as TGTGCCAGCAGTGAAAGGTGGTCTAGCGGGAGTCGGGGCAGAGAGACCCAGTACTTC. The encoded protein is CASSERWSSGSRGRETQYF.